Presented here are 19 T cell receptor beta chains from one specimen sequenced in a study of blood T cell repertoires in COVID-19. Sequencing used immunoSEQ multiplex PCR; TCRdb keeps in-frame clones, though not all of them. The sample consists of fewer than 200,000 clones, approximately 87% of them appearing once. Specimen: peripheral blood. The receptors here all came from a woman between 70 and 85 years old with COVID-19, enrolled during active disease.

In DNA form, the CDR3 reads TGTGCCAGCAGTTACTCGGGACTAGCGGAGCCCTACGAGCAGTACTTC. It codes for CASSYSGLAEPYEQYF. The genes are TRBV6-5 and TRBJ2-7; 11 bases are a match to TRBD2. There are 16 residues in the CDR3. The V gene's germline CDR1 is MNHEY and CDR2 SVGAGI. The ends lost 0 bases at V and 2 bases at J; junction bases unmatched: 3.

The rearrangement links TRBV7-8 to TRBJ2-7; 10 bases are shared with TRBD2. The CDR3 spans 17 residues. With V trimmed by 5 bases and J by 1 base, 11 bases remained unmatched. Germline CDR1 is SGHVS and CDR2 is FQNEAQ. In DNA, the CDR3 is TGTGCCAGCAGCCGCAAAGCTAGCGGGAGCTTGTCCTACGAGCAGTACTTC. This translates into CASSRKASGSLSYEQYF.

The genes are TRBV10-3 and TRBJ2-3; possible D gene TRBD1, 6 bases. Trimming left V 9 bases short and J 4 bases short, with 14 bases between. The length of the CDR3 is 13 residues. From germline, CDR1 is ENHRY and CDR2 SYGVKD. The DNA for the CDR3 is TGTGCCATTGCAGGGGCGCGTGCAGATACGCAGTATTTT. It encodes CAIAGARADTQYF.

This chain links TRBV28 with TRBJ1-6; 7 nucleotides match TRBD1. The ends lost 3 bases at V and 8 bases at J; junction bases unmatched: 13. Germline CDR1 reads MDHEN; CDR2 reads SYDVKM. CDR3 size: 17 residues. CDR3 sequence: CASSLASGTVWDSPLHF. As DNA, the CDR3 is TGTGCCAGCAGTTTGGCATCCGGGACAGTGTGGGATTCACCCCTCCACTTT. The full variable domain, completed using reference TRBV28 and TRBJ1-6, is DVKVTQSSRYLVKRTGEKVFLECVQDMDHENMFWYRQDPGLGLRLIYFSYDVKMKEKGDIPEGYSVSREKKERFSLILESASTNQTSMYLCASSLASGTVWDSPLHFGNGTRLTVT.

The V gene is TRBV30, the J gene TRBJ1-2, with TRBD1 as a possible D gene (5 bases). Germline V lookup: CDR1 GTSNPN, CDR2 SVGIG (reference sequence). V lost 5 bases to trimming and J lost 6 bases, with 22 bases between them. This CDR3 is built from 15 residues. For the CDR3, the DNA is TGTGCCTGGGATAACGGGCGGGGGAAGAACGATGGCTACACCTTC. Translated, it gives CAWDNGRGKNDGYTF.

This rearrangement joins TRBV5-4 to TRBJ2-3; TRBD2 agrees at 11 bases. The V gene end was trimmed by 0 bases and the J gene end by 6 bases; junction bases not matched to a gene: 3. CDR1 SGHNT and CDR2 YYREEE come from the germline V gene (reference sequence). CDR3 length equals 15 residues. This CDR3 is CASSLGLAGPDTQYF. The CDR3, as DNA: TGTGCCAGCAGCTTGGGACTAGCGGGACCGGATACGCAGTATTTT.

This sequence joins TRBV29-1 and TRBJ2-1; D not certain. The CDR3 length is 11 residues. CDR1 SQVTM and CDR2 ANQGSEA come from the germline V gene. V lost 7 bases and J lost 7, with 11 bases in between. In DNA, the CDR3 is TGCAGCGCCGTTTTATCGAATGAGCAGTTCTTC. Amino acid sequence: CSAVLSNEQFF.

The chain uses TRBV5-6 and TRBJ2-7; D is possibly TRBD2 (6 bases). The ends were cut back, 4 bases at V and 1 base at J, with 18 bases in the middle. This CDR3 comprises 16 residues. Germline CDR1 reads SGHDT; CDR2 reads YYEEEE. CDR3 nucleotide sequence: TGTGCCAGCAGCCCGCGGGGCATCCTTGGGTCCTACGAGCAGTACTTC. Its translation: CASSPRGILGSYEQYF.

The chain combines TRBV10-3 with TRBJ2-5; weak D call: TRBD1 (6 bases). Germline V gives CDR1 ENHRY, CDR2 SYGVKD. CDR3 length: 13 residues. V was pared by 5 bases and J by 2 bases, with 9 bases between. This chain's CDR3 is CAISRDNQETQYF. DNA for the CDR3: TGTGCCATCAGTCGGGACAATCAAGAGACCCAGTACTTC.

The chain has TRBV19 and TRBJ1-1; 7 bases map to TRBD1. Germline CDR1 and CDR2: LNHDA and SQIVND (reference sequence). The CDR3 is made up of 14 amino acids. Germline trimming cut 2 bases from V and 2 bases from J; bases unmatched to any gene: 2. The CDR3 is CASSITGENTEAFF. CDR3 DNA: TGTGCCAGTAGTATAACAGGGGAAAACACTGAAGCTTTCTTT.

The chain carries TRBV7-2 and TRBJ2-7; 10 bases align to TRBD2. Germline CDR1 is SGHTA and CDR2 is FQGNSA. The CDR3 extends over 15 amino acids. The V gene end was trimmed by 5 bases and the J gene end by 3 bases; junction bases not matched to a gene: 7. Written as DNA, the CDR3 is TGTGCCAGCAGCCCCTTAAGGACTAGCGGCTACGAGCAGTACTTC. Translated, it gives CASSPLRTSGYEQYF.

This chain connects TRBV11-2 to TRBJ2-1, with 7 bases fitting TRBD1. This CDR3 region has 15 residues. Trimming at V came to 6 bases and at J to 10 bases, leaving 15 bases not matched to a gene. Germline lookup yields CDR1 SGHAT and CDR2 FQNNGV. The CDR3, as DNA: TGTGCCAGCAGACCCATCGACAGGGTGGGCCGAGAGCAGTTCTTC. Its protein product is CASRPIDRVGREQFF.

The rearrangement joins TRBV3-1 (or the pseudogene TRBV3-2) to TRBJ2-5, with 11 bases lining up with TRBD2. This CDR3 comprises 15 residues. Germline values: CDR1 LGHDT, CDR2 YNNKEL (reference sequence). The trim removed 4 bases at V and 5 bases at J, leaving 6 bases unmatched. The CDR3 protein is CASSRGLAGGETQYF. Here the CDR3 DNA reads TGTGCCAGCAGCCGCGGACTAGCGGGTGGGGAGACCCAGTACTTC.

The table lists this clone with a few counts. The chain joins TRBV7-9 to TRBJ2-7; D may be TRBD1 (6 bases). V was shortened by 1 base and J by 1 base, with 17 bases between the two germline ends. CDR3 length: 17 amino acids. Germline-derived CDR1 and CDR2 are SEHNR and FQNEAQ (reference sequence). The CDR3 DNA reads TGTGCCAGCAGCTTAGTGAGACGCCAGGGGTTGTCCTACGAGCAGTACTTC. Its translation: CASSLVRRQGLSYEQYF. The variable domain in full, completed from reference TRBV7-9 and TRBJ2-7, reads DTGVSQNPRHKITKRGQNVTFRCDPISEHNRLYWYRQTLGQGPEFLTYFQNEAQLEKSRLLSDRFSAERPKGSFSTLEIQRTEQGDSAMYLCASSLVRRQGLSYEQYFGPGTRLTVT.

The rearrangement links TRBV7-2 to TRBJ2-7; a possible D gene is TRBD1 (6 bases). The length of the CDR3 is 14 residues. Trimming pared 4 bases from V and 0 bases from J, leaving 10 bases between. The germline gives CDR1 SGHTA, CDR2 FQGNSA. CDR3 sequence: CASSSWTASYEQYF. For the CDR3, the DNA is TGTGCCAGCAGCTCTTGGACAGCCTCCTACGAGCAGTACTTC.

The chain couples TRBV4-1 to TRBJ2-2; the match to TRBD2 covers 12 bases. V shed 4 bases, J shed 7 bases, and the junction held 4 bases outside the gene matches. This CDR3 is built from 15 residues. Germline lookup yields CDR1 MGHRA and CDR2 YSYEKL. Here the CDR3 reads CASSRLAGVIGELFF. CDR3 in DNA: TGCGCCAGCAGCCGACTAGCGGGAGTAATCGGGGAGCTGTTTTTT.

V usage is TRBV30 and J usage is TRBJ2-5, with D tentatively TRBD2 (6 bases). V lost 1 base and J 5 bases, leaving 11 bases between the germline ends. The CDR3 length is 13 residues. The V gene's germline CDR1 is GTSNPN and CDR2 SVGIG (reference sequence). For the CDR3, the DNA is TGTGCCTGGAGTGAACTTCGGGGGGAGACCCAGTACTTC. Residues: CAWSELRGETQYF.

The rearrangement links TRBV4-2 to TRBJ2-5; TRBD1 might be the D (5 bases). The CDR3 covers 14 residues. CDR1 LGHNA and CDR2 YNFKEQ come from the germline V gene. V gave up 1 base and J gave up 5 bases, with 11 bases separating them. CDR3 sequence reads: CASSQGQGGETQYF. DNA of the CDR3: TGTGCCAGCAGCCAAGGTCAGGGTGGTGAGACCCAGTACTTC.

The chain combines TRBV19 with TRBJ2-1, with D uncertain. This CDR3 contains 15 residues. CDR1 and CDR2 from the germline V gene are LNHDA and SQIVND (reference sequence). V was cut by 1 base and J by 0 bases, with 7 bases left in between. CDR3 residues: CASSIALSSYNEQFF. The DNA of the CDR3 is TGTGCCAGTAGTATAGCCCTCAGCTCCTACAATGAGCAGTTCTTC. Looking up the rest from reference TRBV19 and TRBJ2-1 gives the full variable domain: DGGITQSPKYLFRKEGQNVTLSCEQNLNHDAMYWYRQDPGQGLRLIYYSQIVNDFQKGDIAEGYSVSREKKESFPLTVTSAQKNPTAFYLCASSIALSSYNEQFFGPGTRLTVL.